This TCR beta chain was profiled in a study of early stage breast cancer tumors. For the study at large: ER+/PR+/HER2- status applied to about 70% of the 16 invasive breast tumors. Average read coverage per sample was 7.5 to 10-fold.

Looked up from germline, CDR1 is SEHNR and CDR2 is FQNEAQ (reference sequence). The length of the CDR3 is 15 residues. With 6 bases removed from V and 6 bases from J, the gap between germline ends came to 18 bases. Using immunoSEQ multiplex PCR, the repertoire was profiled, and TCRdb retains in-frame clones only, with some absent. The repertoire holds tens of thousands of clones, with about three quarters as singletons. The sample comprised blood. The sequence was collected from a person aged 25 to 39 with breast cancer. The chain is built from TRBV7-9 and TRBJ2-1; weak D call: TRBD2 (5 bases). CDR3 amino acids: CASRLMRTESNEQFF. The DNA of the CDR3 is TGTGCCAGCAGGCTAATGCGGACTGAGTCCAATGAGCAGTTCTTC. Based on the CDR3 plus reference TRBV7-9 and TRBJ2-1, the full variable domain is DTGVSQNPRHKITKRGQNVTFRCDPISEHNRLYWYRQTLGQGPEFLTYFQNEAQLEKSRLLSDRFSAERPKGSFSTLEIQRTEQGDSAMYLCASRLMRTESNEQFFGPGTRLTVL.